Here is one T cell receptor beta chain with its context. A much larger clone is a single base away; this may be a read error. The V end was cut by 5 bases, the J end by 1 base, with 11 bases between. CDR1 and CDR2 from the germline V gene are SGHTA and FQGTGA. This CDR3 has 15 residues. The data were obtained in a study of neurological immune-mediated disorders. TCRdb reanalysed the 5' RACE reads using MiXCR and keeps one entry per CDR3 protein. The sample records 84,000 or so distinct CDR3 sequences, 10% being singletons. This chain connects TRBV7-3 to TRBJ2-2, with unresolved D. This TCR was recovered from a man aged 40-55 years in good health. The sequenced sample consisted of PBMCs. DNA of the CDR3: TGTGCCAGCAGCCCGGAACAGCTGAACACCGGGGAGCTGTTTTTT. It is translated as CASSPEQLNTGELFF.